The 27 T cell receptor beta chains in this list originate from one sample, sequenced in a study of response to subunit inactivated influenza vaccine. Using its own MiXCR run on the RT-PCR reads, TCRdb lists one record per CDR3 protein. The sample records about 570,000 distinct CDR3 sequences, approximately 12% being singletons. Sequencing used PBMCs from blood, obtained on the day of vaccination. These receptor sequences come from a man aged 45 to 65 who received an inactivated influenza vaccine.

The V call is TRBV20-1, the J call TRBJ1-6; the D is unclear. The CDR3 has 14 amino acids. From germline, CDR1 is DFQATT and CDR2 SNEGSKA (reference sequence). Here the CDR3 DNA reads TGCGGAGGACCGGAACGCGGATATAATTCACCCCTCCACTTT. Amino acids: CGGPERGYNSPLHF.

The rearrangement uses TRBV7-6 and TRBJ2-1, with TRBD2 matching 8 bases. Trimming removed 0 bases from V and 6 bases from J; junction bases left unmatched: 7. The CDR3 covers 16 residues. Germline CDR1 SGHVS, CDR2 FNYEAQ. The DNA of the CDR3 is TGTGCCAGCAGCTTAGCGACCAGCGGGAGCCGCAATGAGCAGTTCTTC. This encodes CASSLATSGSRNEQFF.

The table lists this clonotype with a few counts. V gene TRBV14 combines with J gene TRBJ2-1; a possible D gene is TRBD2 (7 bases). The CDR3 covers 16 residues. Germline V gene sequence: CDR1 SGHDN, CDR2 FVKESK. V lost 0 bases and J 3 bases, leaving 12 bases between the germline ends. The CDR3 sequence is CASSQDRGAVYNEQFF. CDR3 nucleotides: TGTGCCAGCAGCCAAGACCGGGGGGCGGTCTACAATGAGCAGTTCTTC. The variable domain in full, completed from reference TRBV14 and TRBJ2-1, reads EAGVTQFPSHSVIEKGQTVTLRCDPISGHDNLYWYRRVMGKEIKFLLHFVKESKQDESGMPNNRFLAERTGGTYSTLKVQPAELEDSGVYFCASSQDRGAVYNEQFFGPGTRLTVL.

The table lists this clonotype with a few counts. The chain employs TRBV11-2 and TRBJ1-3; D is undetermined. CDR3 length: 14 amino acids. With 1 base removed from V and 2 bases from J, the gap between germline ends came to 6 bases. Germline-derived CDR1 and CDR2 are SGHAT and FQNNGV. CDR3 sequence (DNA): TGTGCCAGCAGCTTAGTTAGGGCTGGAAACACCATATATTTT. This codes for CASSLVRAGNTIYF.

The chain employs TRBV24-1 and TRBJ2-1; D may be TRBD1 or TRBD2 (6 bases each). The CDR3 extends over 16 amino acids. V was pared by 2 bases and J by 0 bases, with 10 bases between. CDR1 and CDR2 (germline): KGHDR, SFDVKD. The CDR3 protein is CATSDSGAPSYNEQFF. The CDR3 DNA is TGTGCCACCAGTGATTCGGGGGCACCCTCCTACAATGAGCAGTTCTTC.

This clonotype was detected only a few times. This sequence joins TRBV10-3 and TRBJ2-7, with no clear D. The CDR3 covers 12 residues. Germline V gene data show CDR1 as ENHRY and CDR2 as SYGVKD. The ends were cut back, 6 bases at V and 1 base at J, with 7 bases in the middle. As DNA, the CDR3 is TGTGCCATCAGGGGAAATTCCTACGAGCAGTACTTC. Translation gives CAIRGNSYEQYF.

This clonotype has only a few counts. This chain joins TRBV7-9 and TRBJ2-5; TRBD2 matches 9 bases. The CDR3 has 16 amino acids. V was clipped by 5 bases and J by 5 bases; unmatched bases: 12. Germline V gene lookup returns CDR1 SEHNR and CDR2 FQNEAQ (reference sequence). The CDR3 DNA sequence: TGTGCCAGCAGCCGCAGACTAGCGGAAGATCGCGAGACCCAGTACTTC. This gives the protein CASSRRLAEDRETQYF.

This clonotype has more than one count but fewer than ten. In nucleotides, the CDR3 is TGTGCCAGCAGTCCTCGAAGGGGGGCTGAAGCTTTCTTT. It yields the protein CASSPRRGAEAFF. The chain recombines TRBV12-3 or TRBV12-4 with TRBJ1-1; D may be TRBD1 (6 bases). The CDR3 has 13 residues. V shed 5 bases and J shed 6 bases, with 13 bases lying between them.

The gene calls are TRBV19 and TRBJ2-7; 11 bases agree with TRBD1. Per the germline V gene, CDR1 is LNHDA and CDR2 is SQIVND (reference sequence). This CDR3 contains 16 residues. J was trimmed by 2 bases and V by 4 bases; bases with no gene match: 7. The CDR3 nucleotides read TGTGCCAGTAGTAGTTCTCCGGGACAGGGGGCCTACGAGCAGTACTTC. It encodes CASSSSPGQGAYEQYF. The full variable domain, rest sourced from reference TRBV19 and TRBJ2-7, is DGGITQSPKYLFRKEGQNVTLSCEQNLNHDAMYWYRQDPGQGLRLIYYSQIVNDFQKGDIAEGYSVSREKKESFPLTVTSAQKNPTAFYLCASSSSPGQGAYEQYFGPGTRLTVT.

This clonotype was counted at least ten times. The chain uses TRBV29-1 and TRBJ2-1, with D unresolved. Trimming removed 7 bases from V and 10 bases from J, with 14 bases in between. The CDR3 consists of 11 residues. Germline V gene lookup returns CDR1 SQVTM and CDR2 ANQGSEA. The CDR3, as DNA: TGCAGCGGATTAGAAGGAACGGAGCAGTTCTTC. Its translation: CSGLEGTEQFF.

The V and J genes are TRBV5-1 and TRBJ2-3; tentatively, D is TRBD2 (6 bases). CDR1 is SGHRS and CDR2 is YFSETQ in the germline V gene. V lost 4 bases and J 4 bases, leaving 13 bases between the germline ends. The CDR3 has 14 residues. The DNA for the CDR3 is TGCGCCAGCAGCACCGGGAGAATGGCAGATACGCAGTATTTT. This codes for CASSTGRMADTQYF. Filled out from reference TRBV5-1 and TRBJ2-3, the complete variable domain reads KAGVTQTPRYLIKTRGQQVTLSCSPISGHRSVSWYQQTPGQGLQFLFEYFSETQRNKGNFPGRFSGRQFSNSRSEMNVSTLELGDSALYLCASSTGRMADTQYFGPGTRLTVL.

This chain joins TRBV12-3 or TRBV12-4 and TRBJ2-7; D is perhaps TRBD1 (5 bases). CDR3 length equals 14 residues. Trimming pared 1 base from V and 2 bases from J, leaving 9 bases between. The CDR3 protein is CASSLGTRTYEQYF. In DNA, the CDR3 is TGTGCCAGCAGTTTAGGGACAAGGACCTACGAGCAGTACTTC.

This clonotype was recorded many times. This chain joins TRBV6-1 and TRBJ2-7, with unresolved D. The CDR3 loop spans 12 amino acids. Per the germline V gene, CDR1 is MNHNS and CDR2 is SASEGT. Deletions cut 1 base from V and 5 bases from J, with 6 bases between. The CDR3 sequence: CASSEVRNEQYF. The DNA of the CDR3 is TGTGCCAGCAGTGAAGTGCGGAACGAGCAGTACTTC.

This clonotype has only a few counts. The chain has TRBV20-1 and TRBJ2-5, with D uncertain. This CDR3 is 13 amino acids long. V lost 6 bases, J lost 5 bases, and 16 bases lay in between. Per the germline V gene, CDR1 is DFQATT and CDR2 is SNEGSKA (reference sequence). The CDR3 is CSALSGLVETQYF. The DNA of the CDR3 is TGCAGTGCCCTATCCGGGTTAGTGGAGACCCAGTACTTC.

CDR3 in amino acids: CASSPTWTTGELFF. The CDR3 DNA sequence: TGTGCCAGCAGCCCGACATGGACCACCGGGGAGCTGTTTTTT. The rearrangement links TRBV7-2 to TRBJ2-2; D ambiguous. V shed 5 bases and J shed 4 bases, with 11 bases lying between them. CDR3 length: 14 amino acids. Germline V gives CDR1 SGHTA, CDR2 FQGNSA.

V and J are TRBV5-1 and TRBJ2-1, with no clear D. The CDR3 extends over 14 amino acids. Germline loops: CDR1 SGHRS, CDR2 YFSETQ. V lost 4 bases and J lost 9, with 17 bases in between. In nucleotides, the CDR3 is TGCGCCAGCAGCCCAGGCCGTGGGGAAGGTGAGCAGTTCTTC. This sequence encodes CASSPGRGEGEQFF.

In DNA, the CDR3 is TGTGCCAGCAGCTTACAAGGGGAGGGTTCAGATACGCAGTATTTT. Protein product: CASSLQGEGSDTQYF. The gene calls are TRBV13 and TRBJ2-3, with 7 bases fitting TRBD2. Germline CDR1 PRHDT, CDR2 FYEKMQ (reference sequence). The trim removed 2 bases at V and 4 bases at J, leaving 6 bases unmatched. CDR3 size: 15 residues.

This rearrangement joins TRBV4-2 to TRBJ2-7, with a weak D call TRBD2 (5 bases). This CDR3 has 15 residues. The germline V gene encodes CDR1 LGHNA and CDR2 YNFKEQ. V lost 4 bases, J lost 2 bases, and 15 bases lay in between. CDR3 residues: CASSPKGGGTYEQYF. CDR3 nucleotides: TGTGCCAGCAGCCCCAAAGGAGGCGGCACCTACGAGCAGTACTTC.

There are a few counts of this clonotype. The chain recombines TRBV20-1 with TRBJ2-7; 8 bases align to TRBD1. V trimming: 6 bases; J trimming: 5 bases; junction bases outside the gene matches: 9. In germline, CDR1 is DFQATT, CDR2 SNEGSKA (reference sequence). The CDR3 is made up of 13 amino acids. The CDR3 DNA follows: TGCAGTGCGAGGACAGGGACTTCGAACGAGCAGTACTTC. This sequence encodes CSARTGTSNEQYF.

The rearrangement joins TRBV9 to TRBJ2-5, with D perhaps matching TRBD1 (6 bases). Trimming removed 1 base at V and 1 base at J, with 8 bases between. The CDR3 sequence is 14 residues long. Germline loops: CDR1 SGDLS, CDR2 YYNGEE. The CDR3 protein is CASSVWGLQETQYF. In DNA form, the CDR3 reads TGTGCCAGCAGCGTATGGGGGCTCCAAGAGACCCAGTACTTC.

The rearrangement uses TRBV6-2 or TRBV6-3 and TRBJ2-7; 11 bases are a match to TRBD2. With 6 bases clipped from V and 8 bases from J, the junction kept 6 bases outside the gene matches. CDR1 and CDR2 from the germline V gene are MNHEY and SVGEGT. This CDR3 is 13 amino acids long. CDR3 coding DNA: TGTGCCAGCAGACCGCGACTAGCGGGGAAGCAGTACTTC. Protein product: CASRPRLAGKQYF.

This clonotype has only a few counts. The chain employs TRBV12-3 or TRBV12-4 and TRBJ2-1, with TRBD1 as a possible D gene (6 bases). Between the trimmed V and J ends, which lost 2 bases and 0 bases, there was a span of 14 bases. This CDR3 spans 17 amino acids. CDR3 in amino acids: CASSLSGAFVSYNEQFF. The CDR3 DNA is TGTGCCAGCAGTTTATCAGGGGCTTTCGTCTCCTACAATGAGCAGTTCTTC.

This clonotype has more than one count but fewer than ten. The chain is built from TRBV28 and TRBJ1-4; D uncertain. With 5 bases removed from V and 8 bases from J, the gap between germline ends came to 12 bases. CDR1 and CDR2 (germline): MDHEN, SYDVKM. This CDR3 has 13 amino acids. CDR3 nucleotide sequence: TGTGCCAGCAGTGGATTAATCGGAGAAAAACTGTTTTTT. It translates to CASSGLIGEKLFF.

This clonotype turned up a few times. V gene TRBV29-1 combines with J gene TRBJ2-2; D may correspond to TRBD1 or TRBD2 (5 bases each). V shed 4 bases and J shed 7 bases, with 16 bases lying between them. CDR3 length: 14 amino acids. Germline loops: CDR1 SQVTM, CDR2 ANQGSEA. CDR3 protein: CSVVIGALGGELFF. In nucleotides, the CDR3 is TGCAGCGTTGTAATCGGGGCCTTAGGCGGGGAGCTGTTTTTT.

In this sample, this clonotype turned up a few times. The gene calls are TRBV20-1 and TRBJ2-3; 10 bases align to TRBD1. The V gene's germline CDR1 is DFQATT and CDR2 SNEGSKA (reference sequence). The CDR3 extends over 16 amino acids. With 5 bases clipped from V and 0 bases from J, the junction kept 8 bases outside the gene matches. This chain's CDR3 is CSAEGGTGASTDTQYF. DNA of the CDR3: TGCAGTGCTGAGGGGGGGACAGGGGCCAGCACAGATACGCAGTATTTT.

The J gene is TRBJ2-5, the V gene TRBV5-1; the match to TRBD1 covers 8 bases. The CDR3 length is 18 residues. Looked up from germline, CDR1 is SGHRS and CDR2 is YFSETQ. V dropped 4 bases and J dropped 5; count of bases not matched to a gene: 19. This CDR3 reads CASSRTRSTGDTGETQYF. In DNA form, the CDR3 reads TGCGCCAGCAGCCGGACGAGATCGACAGGGGACACCGGGGAGACCCAGTACTTC.

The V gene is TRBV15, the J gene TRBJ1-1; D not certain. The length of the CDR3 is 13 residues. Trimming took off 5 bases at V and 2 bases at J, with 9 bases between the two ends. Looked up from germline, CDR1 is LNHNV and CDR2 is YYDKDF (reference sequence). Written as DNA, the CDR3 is TGTGCCACCAGCCTAACTCCTAACACTGAAGCTTTCTTT. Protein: CATSLTPNTEAFF.